This T cell receptor (beta chain) derives from a study of blood T cell repertoires in COVID-19. The authors' processing: Scientists estimated how many nucleated cells there were by amplifying reference gene primers. Here immunoSEQ multiplex PCR was the method, and the copy in TCRdb shows in-frame clones only, minus some. The V and J calls and clone size were taken over from that table, and D and trimming were inferred from the DNA. This table holds more than 110,000 clones, almost 85% found once. Losses at the gene ends were 3 bases for V and 2 bases for J; bases not matched to a gene: 16. This CDR3 is 18 amino acids long.

The chain joins TRBV5-3 to TRBJ1-2; 7 nucleotides agree with TRBD1. TRBV5-3 is recorded as an ORF, its role being uncertain. The sample comprised peripheral blood. The sequence derives from a man aged 45-60 years with acute or convalescent COVID-19. The CDR3 sequence: CARSCTTGASLKNYGYTF. The CDR3 DNA sequence: TGTGCCAGAAGCTGCACCACAGGGGCCTCCCTAAAAAACTATGGCTACACCTTC.